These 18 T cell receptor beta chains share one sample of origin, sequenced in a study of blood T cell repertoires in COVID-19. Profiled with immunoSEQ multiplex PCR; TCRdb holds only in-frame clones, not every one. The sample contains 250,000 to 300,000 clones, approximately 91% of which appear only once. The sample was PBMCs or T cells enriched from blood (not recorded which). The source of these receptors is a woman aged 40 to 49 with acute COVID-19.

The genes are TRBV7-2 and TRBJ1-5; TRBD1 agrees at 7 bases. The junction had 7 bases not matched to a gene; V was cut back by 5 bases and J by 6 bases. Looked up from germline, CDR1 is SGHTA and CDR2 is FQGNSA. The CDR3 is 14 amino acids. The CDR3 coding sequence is TGTGCCAGCAGCCCCGACAGGGTCAGTCAGCCCCAGCATTTT. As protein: CASSPDRVSQPQHF. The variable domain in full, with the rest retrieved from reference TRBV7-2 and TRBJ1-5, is GAGVSQSPSNKVTEKGKDVELRCDPISGHTALYWYRQSLGQGLEFLIYFQGNSAPDKSGLPSDRFSAERTGGSVSTLTIQRTQQEDSAVYLCASSPDRVSQPQHFGDGTRLSIL.

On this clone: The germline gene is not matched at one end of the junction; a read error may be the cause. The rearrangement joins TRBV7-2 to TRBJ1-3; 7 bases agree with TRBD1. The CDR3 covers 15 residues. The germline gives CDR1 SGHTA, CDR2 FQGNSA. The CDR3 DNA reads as TGTGCCAGCACCTTAAACACAGGGGCGGGAAACACCATATATTTT. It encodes CASTLNTGAGNTIYF.

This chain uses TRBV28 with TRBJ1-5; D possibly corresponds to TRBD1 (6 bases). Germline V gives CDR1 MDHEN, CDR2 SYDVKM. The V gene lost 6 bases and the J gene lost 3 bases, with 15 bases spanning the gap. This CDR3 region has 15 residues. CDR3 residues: CASSPTGSSNQPQHF. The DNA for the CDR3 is TGTGCCAGCAGCCCTACAGGGTCCTCCAATCAGCCCCAGCATTTT.

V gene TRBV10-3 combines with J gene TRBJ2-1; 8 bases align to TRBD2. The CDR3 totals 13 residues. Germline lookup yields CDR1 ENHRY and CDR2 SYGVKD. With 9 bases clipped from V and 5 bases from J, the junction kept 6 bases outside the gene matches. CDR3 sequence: CAIGSGVDNEQFF. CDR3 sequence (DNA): TGTGCCATTGGTAGCGGGGTCGACAATGAGCAGTTCTTC.

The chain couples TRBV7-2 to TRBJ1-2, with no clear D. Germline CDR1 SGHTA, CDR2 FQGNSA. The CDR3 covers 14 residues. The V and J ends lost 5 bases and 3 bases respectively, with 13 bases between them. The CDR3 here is CASSPEGSYYGYTF. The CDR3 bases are TGTGCCAGCAGCCCGGAGGGTAGCTACTATGGCTACACCTTC.

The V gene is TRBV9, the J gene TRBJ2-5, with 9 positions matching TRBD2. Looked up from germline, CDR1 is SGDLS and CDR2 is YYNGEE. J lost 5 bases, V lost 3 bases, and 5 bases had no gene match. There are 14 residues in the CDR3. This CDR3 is CASSDFSGGETQYF. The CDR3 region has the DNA TGTGCCAGCAGCGACTTTAGCGGGGGCGAGACCCAGTACTTC.

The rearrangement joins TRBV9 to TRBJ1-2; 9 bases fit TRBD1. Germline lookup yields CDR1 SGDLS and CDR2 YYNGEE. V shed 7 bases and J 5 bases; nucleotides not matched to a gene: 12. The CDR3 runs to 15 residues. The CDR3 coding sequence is TGTGCCAGCGCTCGCGATTGGACAGGGGATTATGGCTACACCTTC. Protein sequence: CASARDWTGDYGYTF.

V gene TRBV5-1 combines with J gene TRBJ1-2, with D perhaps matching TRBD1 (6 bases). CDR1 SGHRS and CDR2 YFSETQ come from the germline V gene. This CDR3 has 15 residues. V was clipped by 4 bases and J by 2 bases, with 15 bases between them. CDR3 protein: CASSPNPDRNYGYTF. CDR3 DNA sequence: TGCGCCAGCAGCCCGAACCCGGACAGAAACTATGGCTACACCTTC.

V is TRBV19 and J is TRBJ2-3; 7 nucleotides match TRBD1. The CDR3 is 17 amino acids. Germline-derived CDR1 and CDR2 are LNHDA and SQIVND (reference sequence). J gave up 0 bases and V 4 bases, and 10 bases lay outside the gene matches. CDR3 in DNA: TGTGCCAGTAGTAAAAAACCGGGACAGATTAGCACAGATACGCAGTATTTT. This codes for CASSKKPGQISTDTQYF.

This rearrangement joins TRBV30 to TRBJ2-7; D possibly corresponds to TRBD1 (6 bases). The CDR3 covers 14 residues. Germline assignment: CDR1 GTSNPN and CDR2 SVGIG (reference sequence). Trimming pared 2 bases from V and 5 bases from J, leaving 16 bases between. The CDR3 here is CAWSHTTGFHEQYF. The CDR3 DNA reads TGTGCCTGGAGTCATACTACAGGGTTCCACGAGCAGTACTTC.

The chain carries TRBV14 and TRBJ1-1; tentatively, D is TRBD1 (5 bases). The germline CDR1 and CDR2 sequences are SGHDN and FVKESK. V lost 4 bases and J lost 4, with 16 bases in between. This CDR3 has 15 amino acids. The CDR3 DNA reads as TGTGCCAGCAGCCCAGCAGGGTCTTTTGCCACTGAAGCTTTCTTT. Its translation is CASSPAGSFATEAFF. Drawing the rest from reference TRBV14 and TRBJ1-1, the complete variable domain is EAGVTQFPSHSVIEKGQTVTLRCDPISGHDNLYWYRRVMGKEIKFLLHFVKESKQDESGMPNNRFLAERTGGTYSTLKVQPAELEDSGVYFCASSPAGSFATEAFFGQGTRLTVV.

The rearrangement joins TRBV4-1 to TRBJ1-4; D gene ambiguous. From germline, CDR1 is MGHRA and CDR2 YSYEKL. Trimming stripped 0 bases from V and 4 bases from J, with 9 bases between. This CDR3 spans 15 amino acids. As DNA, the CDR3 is TGCGCCAGCAGCCAAGAGTTCCCAGATAATGAAAAACTGTTTTTT. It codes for CASSQEFPDNEKLFF.

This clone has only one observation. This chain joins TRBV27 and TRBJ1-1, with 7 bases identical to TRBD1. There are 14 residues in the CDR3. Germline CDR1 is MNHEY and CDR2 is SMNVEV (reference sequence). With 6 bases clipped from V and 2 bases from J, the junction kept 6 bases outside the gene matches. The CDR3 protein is CASSLQGGNTEAFF. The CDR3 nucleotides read TGTGCCAGCAGCCTGCAGGGGGGAAACACTGAAGCTTTCTTT.

CDR3 sequence reads: CASSQVLWGPEAFF. The CDR3 coding sequence is TGTGCCAGCAGCCAAGTGTTGTGGGGGCCTGAAGCTTTCTTT. This chain joins TRBV14 and TRBJ1-1, with a possible D match to TRBD1 (6 bases). The CDR3 is 14 amino acids. V was cut by 1 base and J by 6 bases, with 12 bases left in between. Germline V gene sequence: CDR1 SGHDN, CDR2 FVKESK. The complete variable domain, with remaining parts taken from reference TRBV14 and TRBJ1-1, reads EAGVTQFPSHSVIEKGQTVTLRCDPISGHDNLYWYRRVMGKEIKFLLHFVKESKQDESGMPNNRFLAERTGGTYSTLKVQPAELEDSGVYFCASSQVLWGPEAFFGQGTRLTVV.

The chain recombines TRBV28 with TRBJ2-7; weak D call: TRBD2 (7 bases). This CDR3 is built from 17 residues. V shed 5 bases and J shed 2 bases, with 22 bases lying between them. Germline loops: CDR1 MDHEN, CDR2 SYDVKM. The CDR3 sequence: CASSNPQRGAPTYEQYF. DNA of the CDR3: TGTGCCAGCAGTAACCCTCAACGGGGGGCACCTACCTACGAGCAGTACTTC.

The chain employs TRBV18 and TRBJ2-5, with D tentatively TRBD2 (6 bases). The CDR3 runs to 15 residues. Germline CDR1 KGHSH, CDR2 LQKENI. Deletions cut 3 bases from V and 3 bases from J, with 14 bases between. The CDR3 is CASSPFGGGEETQYF. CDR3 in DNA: TGTGCCAGCTCACCCTTCGGGGGTGGGGAAGAGACCCAGTACTTC. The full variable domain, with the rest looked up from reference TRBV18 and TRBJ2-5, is NAGVMQNPRHLVRRRGQEARLRCSPMKGHSHVYWYRQLPEEGLKFMVYLQKENIIDESGMPKERFSAEFPKEGPSILRIQQVVRGDSAAYFCASSPFGGGEETQYFGPGTRLLVL.

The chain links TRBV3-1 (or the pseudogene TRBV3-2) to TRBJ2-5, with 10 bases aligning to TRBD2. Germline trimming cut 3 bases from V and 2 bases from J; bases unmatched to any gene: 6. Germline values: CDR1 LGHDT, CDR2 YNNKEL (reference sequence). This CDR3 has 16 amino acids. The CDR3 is CASSHARTSGQETQYF. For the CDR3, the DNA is TGTGCCAGCAGCCACGCCCGGACTAGCGGACAAGAGACCCAGTACTTC.

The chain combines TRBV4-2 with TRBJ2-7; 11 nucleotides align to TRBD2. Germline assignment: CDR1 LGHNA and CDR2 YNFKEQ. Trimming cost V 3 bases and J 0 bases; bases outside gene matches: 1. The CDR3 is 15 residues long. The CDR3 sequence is CASSQGLADSYEQYF. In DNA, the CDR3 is TGTGCCAGCAGCCAGGGACTAGCGGACTCCTACGAGCAGTACTTC.